This is a list of T cell receptor beta chains from one sample in a study of shared clonotypes between healthy human individuals. TCRdb's copy holds only in-frame clones and misses some; the assay was immunoSEQ multiplex PCR. The sample lists about 490,000 clones, around three quarters occurring once. The source material was PBMCs. Source of these receptors: a woman aged 35 to 49 in good health. Some clones in this sample may be carry-over from other donors' samples. The CDR3 runs from the conserved cysteine through the conserved F or W. The D gene is left open where the match is weak. Where a row states a size, it is once, few, many or the class of an expanded clone; other rows omit it.

d_call: -; j_call: TRBJ1-2; v_call: TRBV5-1; clone_size: -; cdr3_nt: TGCGCCAGCAGCTTTCTAGGGTATGGCTACACCTTC; cdr3_aa: CASSFLGYGYTF
d_call: TRBD2; j_call: TRBJ2-7; v_call: TRBV2; clone_size: -; cdr3_nt: TGTGCCAGCAGTGAGCTAGCGGGAGGGTACGAGCAGTACTTC; cdr3_aa: CASSELAGGYEQYF
d_call: TRBD2; j_call: TRBJ2-2; v_call: TRBV30; clone_size: few; cdr3_nt: TGTGCCTGGAGTCCCGGGACTAGCGGGAGTATTGGCACCGGGGAGCTGTTTTTT; cdr3_aa: CAWSPGTSGSIGTGELFF
d_call: TRBD1; j_call: TRBJ1-5; v_call: TRBV28; clone_size: -; cdr3_nt: TGTGCCAGCAGACGACAGGGGGGCAATCAGCCCCAGCATTTT; cdr3_aa: CASRRQGGNQPQHF
d_call: TRBD1; j_call: TRBJ2-7; v_call: TRBV2; clone_size: -; cdr3_nt: TGTGCCAGCAACGACAGGGGGACGTCCTACGAGCAGTACTTC; cdr3_aa: CASNDRGTSYEQYF
d_call: TRBD1; j_call: TRBJ1-4; v_call: TRBV7-9; clone_size: -; cdr3_nt: TGTGCCAGCAGCTATGGACAGGCGTGGGAAAAACTGTTTTTT; cdr3_aa: CASSYGQAWEKLFF
d_call: TRBD2; j_call: TRBJ2-1; v_call: TRBV28; clone_size: -; cdr3_nt: TGTGCCAGCAGAGCGGGAAGGGACAATGAGCAGTTCTTC; cdr3_aa: CASRAGRDNEQFF
d_call: -; j_call: TRBJ2-1; v_call: TRBV19; clone_size: -; cdr3_nt: TGTGCCGCAAAATTCTCGAGCTCCTACAATGAGCAGTTCTTC; cdr3_aa: CAAKFSSSYNEQFF
d_call: TRBD2; j_call: TRBJ2-3; v_call: TRBV7-9; clone_size: -; cdr3_nt: TGTGCCAGCAGCATTCGACTAGCGGGATCTACAGATACGCAGTATTTT; cdr3_aa: CASSIRLAGSTDTQYF
d_call: TRBD1; j_call: TRBJ2-2; v_call: TRBV10-3; clone_size: once; cdr3_nt: TGTGCCATCAGTGATCTACTGGACAGGGGGGGAGCCGGGGAGCTGTTTTTT; cdr3_aa: CAISDLLDRGGAGELFF
d_call: -; j_call: TRBJ2-7; v_call: TRBV7-2; clone_size: -; cdr3_nt: TGTGCCAGCAGCCGTTCATCGGGCCCAGTCGTCGAGCAGTACTTC; cdr3_aa: CASSRSSGPVVEQYF
d_call: -; j_call: TRBJ2-7; v_call: TRBV18; clone_size: few; cdr3_nt: TGTGCCAGCTCACCACGCAGGGTGGACGAGCAGTACTTC; cdr3_aa: CASSPRRVDEQYF
d_call: -; j_call: TRBJ1-5; v_call: TRBV5-1; clone_size: -; cdr3_nt: TGCGCCAGCAGCCTTGACTTCAATCAGCCCCAGCATTTT; cdr3_aa: CASSLDFNQPQHF
d_call: TRBD2; j_call: TRBJ2-1; v_call: TRBV2; clone_size: -; cdr3_nt: TGTGCCAGCGGGGGACTAGCGGAGGGAAATGAGCAGTTCTTC; cdr3_aa: CASGGLAEGNEQFF
d_call: -; j_call: TRBJ2-7; v_call: TRBV19; clone_size: -; cdr3_nt: TGTGCCAGTAGTATAGACCTCGCTTCGGCGGGAACGCGCGAGCAGTACTTC; cdr3_aa: CASSIDLASAGTREQYF
d_call: -; j_call: TRBJ2-3; v_call: TRBV7-9; clone_size: -; cdr3_nt: TGTGCCAGCAGCCCCCGACAGCTGGATACGCAGTATTTT; cdr3_aa: CASSPRQLDTQYF
d_call: -; j_call: TRBJ1-1; v_call: TRBV6-6; clone_size: few; cdr3_nt: TGTGCCAGCAGTTACTCGGCGGTTGGAACTGAAGCTTTCTTT; cdr3_aa: CASSYSAVGTEAFF
d_call: -; j_call: TRBJ1-1; v_call: TRBV6-5; clone_size: -; cdr3_nt: TGTGCCAGCAGTACGACTACTGAAGCTTTCTTT; cdr3_aa: CASSTTTEAFF
d_call: -; j_call: TRBJ2-2; v_call: TRBV19; clone_size: -; cdr3_nt: TGTGCCAGTACCACCACAGGGACCGGGGAGCTGTTTTTT; cdr3_aa: CASTTTGTGELFF
d_call: -; j_call: TRBJ2-5; v_call: TRBV29-1; clone_size: few; cdr3_nt: TGCAGCGCCAAGGGAACGGGGAAAGAGACCCAGTACTTC; cdr3_aa: CSAKGTGKETQYF
d_call: TRBD1; j_call: TRBJ1-3; v_call: TRBV9; clone_size: -; cdr3_nt: TGTGCCAGCAGACCCGGGACAGGGGTCGGAAACACCATATATTTT; cdr3_aa: CASRPGTGVGNTIYF
d_call: TRBD2; j_call: TRBJ2-3; v_call: TRBV5-1; clone_size: -; cdr3_nt: TGCGCCAGCAGCACGACTAGCGGGAGTCTAGATACGCAGTATTTT; cdr3_aa: CASSTTSGSLDTQYF
d_call: -; j_call: TRBJ1-2; v_call: TRBV6-1; clone_size: -; cdr3_nt: TGTGCCAGCAGTGAAGGCCAGACCTTTAACTATGGCTACACCTTC; cdr3_aa: CASSEGQTFNYGYTF
d_call: TRBD2; j_call: TRBJ2-7; v_call: TRBV28; clone_size: -; cdr3_nt: TGTGCCAGCAGTAAACTAGCGGGAGGGCGTAACGAGCAGTACTTC; cdr3_aa: CASSKLAGGRNEQYF
d_call: -; j_call: TRBJ1-2; v_call: TRBV5-6; clone_size: -; cdr3_nt: TGTGCCAGCACCCCGGGTGGTGGTGGCTACACCTTC; cdr3_aa: CASTPGGGGYTF
d_call: TRBD2; j_call: TRBJ2-7; v_call: TRBV19; clone_size: -; cdr3_nt: TGTGCCAGTAGTATTTTGGGAGGGGTCTACGAGCAGTACTTC; cdr3_aa: CASSILGGVYEQYF
d_call: TRBD2; j_call: TRBJ2-5; v_call: TRBV15; clone_size: -; cdr3_nt: TGTGCCACCAGCAGAGGGGGAGGGCCGGGGACCCAGTACTTC; cdr3_aa: CATSRGGGPGTQYF
d_call: -; j_call: TRBJ1-1; v_call: TRBV18; clone_size: -; cdr3_nt: TGTGCCAGCTCACCACGCTACAGGCGGGTGAACACTGAAGCTTTCTTT; cdr3_aa: CASSPRYRRVNTEAFF
d_call: -; j_call: TRBJ2-7; v_call: TRBV2; clone_size: -; cdr3_nt: TGTGCCAGCAGTGTTTCGGCAGGTCGATCCTACGAGCAGTACTTC; cdr3_aa: CASSVSAGRSYEQYF
d_call: -; j_call: TRBJ2-5; v_call: TRBV20-1; clone_size: -; cdr3_nt: TGCAGTGCCACCCGGGAGACCCAGTACTTC; cdr3_aa: CSATRETQYF
d_call: TRBD1; j_call: TRBJ1-2; v_call: TRBV10-3; clone_size: -; cdr3_nt: TGTGCCACCCTGGGACAGGGGGAGAGTGGCTACACCTTC; cdr3_aa: CATLGQGESGYTF
d_call: -; j_call: TRBJ1-3; v_call: TRBV28; clone_size: -; cdr3_nt: TGTGCCAGCACCCTGGCCACACTTGGGTGGCGTGGAAACACCATATATTTT; cdr3_aa: CASTLATLGWRGNTIYF